The clone carrying this TCR beta chain appeared many times. The antigen remains undetermined. In germline, CDR1 is SGHTA, CDR2 FQGNSA. The CDR3 contains 15 residues. The V end was cut by 2 bases, the J end by 4 bases, with 12 bases between. Not enrolled were patients with uncontrolled infection, other autoimmune disease, pregnancy or lactation. The authors obtained PBMCs from around 10 ml of fresh peripheral blood. This entry comes from a study of T cells in Graves' hyperthyroidism and ophthalmopathy. Study-wide results and caveats: Most clonotypes that expanded in the thyroid above 0.001 also showed up in blood.

Amplified regions were TCR beta CDR3 sequences from RNA transcripts. Primed by the HTBI set, a first-round RT-PCR was run on the TCR CDR3. Using its own MiXCR run on the multiplex PCR reads, TCRdb lists one record per CDR3 protein. The repertoire includes some 600,000 distinct CDR3 sequences, more than 11% of them detected once, and 4.5% to 6% sits in the top ten. The source is a woman younger than 45 with Graves' hyperthyroidism that later progressed to Graves' ophthalmopathy. This rearrangement joins TRBV7-2 to TRBJ2-1; D may match TRBD1 or TRBD2 (5 bases each). Sequenced sample: blood. CDR3 nucleotides: TGTGCCAGCAGCTTAAGAGGGGCACAGTACAATGAGCAGTTCTTC. Protein sequence: CASSLRGAQYNEQFF.